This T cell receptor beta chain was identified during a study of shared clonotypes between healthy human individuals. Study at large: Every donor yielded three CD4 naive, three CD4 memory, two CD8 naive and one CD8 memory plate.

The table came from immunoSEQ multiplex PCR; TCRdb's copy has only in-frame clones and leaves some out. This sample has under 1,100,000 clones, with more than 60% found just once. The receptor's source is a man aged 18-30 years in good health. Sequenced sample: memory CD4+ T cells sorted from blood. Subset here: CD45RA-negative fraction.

The CDR3 coding sequence is TGTGCCATCAGCCTCGACAGGCTAGATGGCTACACCTTC. This encodes CAISLDRLDGYTF. This sequence joins TRBV10-3 and TRBJ1-2; maybe TRBD1 (6 bases). Looked up from germline, CDR1 is ENHRY and CDR2 is SYGVKD. CDR3 length equals 13 residues. Trimming left V 6 bases short and J 6 bases short, with 14 bases between.